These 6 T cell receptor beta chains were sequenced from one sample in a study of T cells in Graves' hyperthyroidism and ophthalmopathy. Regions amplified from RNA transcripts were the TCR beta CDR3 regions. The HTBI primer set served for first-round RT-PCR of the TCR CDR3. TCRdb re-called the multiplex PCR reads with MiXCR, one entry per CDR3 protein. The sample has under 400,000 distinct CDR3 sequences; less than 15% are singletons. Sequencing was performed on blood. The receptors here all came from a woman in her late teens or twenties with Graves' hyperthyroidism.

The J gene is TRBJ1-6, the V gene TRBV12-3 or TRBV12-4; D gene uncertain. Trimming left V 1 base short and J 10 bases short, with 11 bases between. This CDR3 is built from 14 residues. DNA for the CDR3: TGTGCCAGCAGTTTAGGGCAGGTTAAGTCACCCCTCCACTTT. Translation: CASSLGQVKSPLHF.

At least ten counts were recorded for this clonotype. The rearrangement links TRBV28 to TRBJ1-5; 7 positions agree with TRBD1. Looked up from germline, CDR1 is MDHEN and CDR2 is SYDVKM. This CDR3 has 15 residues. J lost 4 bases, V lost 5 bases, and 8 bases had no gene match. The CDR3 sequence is CASSPRGPGNQPQHF. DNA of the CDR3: TGTGCCAGCAGTCCGAGGGGGCCAGGGAATCAGCCCCAGCATTTT.

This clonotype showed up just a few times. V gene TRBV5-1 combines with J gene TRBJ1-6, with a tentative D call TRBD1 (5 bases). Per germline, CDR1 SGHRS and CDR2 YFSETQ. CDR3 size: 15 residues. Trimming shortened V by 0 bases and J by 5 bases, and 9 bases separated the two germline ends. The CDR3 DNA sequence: TGCGCCAGCAGCTTGGGGGGCGGGAATAATTCACCCCTCCACTTT. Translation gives CASSLGGGNNSPLHF.

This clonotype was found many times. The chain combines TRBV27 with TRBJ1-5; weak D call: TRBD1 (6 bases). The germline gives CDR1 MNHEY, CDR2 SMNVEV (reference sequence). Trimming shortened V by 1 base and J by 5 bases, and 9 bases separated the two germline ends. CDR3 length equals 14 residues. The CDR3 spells CASSLWQGYQPQHF. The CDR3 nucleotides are TGTGCCAGCAGTTTATGGCAGGGGTATCAGCCCCAGCATTTT.

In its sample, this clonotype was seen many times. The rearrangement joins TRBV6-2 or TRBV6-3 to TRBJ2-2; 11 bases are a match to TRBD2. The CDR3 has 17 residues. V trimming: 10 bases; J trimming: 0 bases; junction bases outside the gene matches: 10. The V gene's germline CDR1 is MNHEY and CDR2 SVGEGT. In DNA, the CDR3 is TGTGCCACCAACGCCGGGACTAGCGGCCCGAACACCGGGGAGCTGTTTTTT. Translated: CATNAGTSGPNTGELFF.

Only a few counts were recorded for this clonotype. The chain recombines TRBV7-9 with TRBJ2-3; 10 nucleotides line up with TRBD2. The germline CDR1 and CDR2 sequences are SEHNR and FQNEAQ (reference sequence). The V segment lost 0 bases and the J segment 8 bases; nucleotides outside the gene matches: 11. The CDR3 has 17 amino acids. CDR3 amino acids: CASSLATVLAGLGTQYF. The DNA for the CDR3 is TGTGCCAGCAGCTTAGCAACAGTACTAGCGGGGCTGGGTACGCAGTATTTT.